The present T cell receptor (beta chain) was sequenced within a study of early T cells in non-severe SARS-CoV-2 infection. Study-wide background: Sequencing input comprised bulk RNA from unsorted whole blood; chain pairing was not available. Study-wide points: Private and CD4 specificities were missed by VDJdb matching, skewed to anti-spike CD8.

CDR1 and CDR2 from the germline V gene are SGHTA and FQGNSA. V was pared by 2 bases and J by 4 bases, with 14 bases between. The CDR3 loop spans 15 amino acids. In its sample, this clonotype was seen a few times. Its target is not known. Unique molecular identifiers tagged individual cDNA molecules. MiXCR was run by TCRdb on the 5' RACE reads, yielding one entry per CDR3 protein. The top ten clones hold around 5.4% of a sample with tens of thousands of distinct CDR3 sequences, 15% of them seen once. The chain employs TRBV7-2 and TRBJ2-5; TRBD1 or TRBD2 may be the D gene (6 bases each). The material sequenced was whole blood. The TCR originated in an adult who was a healthcare worker with PCR-confirmed SARS-CoV-2 infection or an uninfected control (not recorded which). CDR3 in amino acids: CASSLSHGGRETQYF. The CDR3 region has the DNA TGTGCCAGCAGCTTATCCCACGGGGGCCGAGAGACCCAGTACTTC.